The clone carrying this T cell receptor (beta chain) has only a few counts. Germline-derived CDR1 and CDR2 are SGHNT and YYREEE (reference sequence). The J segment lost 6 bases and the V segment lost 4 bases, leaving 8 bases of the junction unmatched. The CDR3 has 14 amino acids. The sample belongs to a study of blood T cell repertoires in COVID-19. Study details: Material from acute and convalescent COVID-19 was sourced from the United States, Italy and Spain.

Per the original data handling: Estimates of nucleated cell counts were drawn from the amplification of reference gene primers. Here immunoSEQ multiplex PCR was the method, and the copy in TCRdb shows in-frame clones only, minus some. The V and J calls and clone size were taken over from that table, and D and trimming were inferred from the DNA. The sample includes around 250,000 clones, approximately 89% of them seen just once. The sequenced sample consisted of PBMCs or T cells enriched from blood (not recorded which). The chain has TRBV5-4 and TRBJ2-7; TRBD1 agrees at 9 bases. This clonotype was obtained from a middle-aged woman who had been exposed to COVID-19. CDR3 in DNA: TGTGCCAGCAGCAGTAACAGGGGGCGCGGCGAGCAGTACTTC. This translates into CASSSNRGRGEQYF.